This entry describes one T cell receptor beta chain. Its antigen remains undetermined. Base qualities are not recorded, but no much larger clone differs from it by a single base. TCRbeta CDR3 regions were amplified from genomic DNA using the immunoSEQ Assay, a bias-controlled multiplex PCR. Processing in the source paper ran as follows. The number of nucleated cells in each sample was estimated from the amplification of reference gene primers within the assay. To quantify the absolute abundance of each unique TCRbeta CDR3 rearrangement, sequence reads were collapsed and filtered. For each sample, productive Simpson clonality was calculated as the square root of Simpson's diversity index over productive rearrangements. TCRdb retrieved this table from immuneACCESS and kept in-frame rearrangements only. Not all clones are present; in checked studies, unresolved V genes account for under half, and no reason is known for the remainder. The V and J calls and clone size are taken from that table; D and trimming were inferred from the DNA. The sample includes fewer than 350,000 clones, with 85% observed a single time. The ten largest account for 2% to 3% of the sample.

This sample was taken from a study of blood T cell repertoires in COVID-19 (dated by TCRdb to 2020 to 2021). Study-wide context: The collaborator samples originated in the United States, Italy and Spain and spanned the acute and convalescent phases of COVID-19. The prospective study material was composed of cDNA or gDNA derived from T cells, B-cell-depleted T cells, or PBMCs. Subjects who had been exposed to COVID-19, were actively infected with it, or had recovered from it provided the deeply sampled blood TCRbeta repertoires that made up the dataset. The repertoires were released in a freely available public database intended as a resource for research on the immune response to SARS-CoV-2. Samples came from the ongoing ImmuneRACE study (first 160 participants) plus 1,254 subjects from 6 global collaborators. Sample metadata almost always included a de-identified subject ID, COVID-19 status, age in years and sex. HLA class I and class II types, where available, came from metadata supplied by the sample provider rather than from assay-based typing. Study-level results and caveats: Clinical and demographic metadata were provided uncurated, with the amount varying by source and participant.

Participants in the prospective study were aged roughly 18 to 100 years, lived in about two dozen United States geographic areas, and enrolled through a virtual design. In the prospective study, cohorts were assigned on the basis of participant-reported clinical history obtained from a screening survey and a study questionnaire. For ImmuneRACE Cohort 3, a participant was defined as recovered based on two consecutive negative NP/OP PCR tests, clearance by a healthcare professional, or resolution of symptoms. Each participant in the prospective study had whole blood, serum and a nasopharyngeal or oropharyngeal swab collected by mobile phlebotomists. Over an approximately 2-month period, participants in the prospective study had the option of providing additional blood draws and questionnaires. Before DNA extraction, prospective study blood samples were shipped either frozen or at room temperature.

The CDR3 goes from the cysteine to the phenylalanine over 13 residues. The read is trimmed to its CDR3 DNA, 39 bases read in frame from base 1. CDR1 is given as MDHEN and CDR2 as SYDVKM, both from the germline V gene. V and J lose 8 bases and 1 base, and a span of 10 bases separates them. The V and J segments used are TRBV28 and TRBJ2-3; a tentative D call is TRBD2 (5 bases match). The sequenced sample consisted of PBMCs or T cells enriched from blood (not recorded which). The source of this sequence is a woman aged 45-59 years who had recovered from COVID-19. CDR3 region: CASLDWGTDTQYF. The sequenced DNA is TGTGCCAGCTTGGACTGGGGCACAGATACGCAGTATTTT.